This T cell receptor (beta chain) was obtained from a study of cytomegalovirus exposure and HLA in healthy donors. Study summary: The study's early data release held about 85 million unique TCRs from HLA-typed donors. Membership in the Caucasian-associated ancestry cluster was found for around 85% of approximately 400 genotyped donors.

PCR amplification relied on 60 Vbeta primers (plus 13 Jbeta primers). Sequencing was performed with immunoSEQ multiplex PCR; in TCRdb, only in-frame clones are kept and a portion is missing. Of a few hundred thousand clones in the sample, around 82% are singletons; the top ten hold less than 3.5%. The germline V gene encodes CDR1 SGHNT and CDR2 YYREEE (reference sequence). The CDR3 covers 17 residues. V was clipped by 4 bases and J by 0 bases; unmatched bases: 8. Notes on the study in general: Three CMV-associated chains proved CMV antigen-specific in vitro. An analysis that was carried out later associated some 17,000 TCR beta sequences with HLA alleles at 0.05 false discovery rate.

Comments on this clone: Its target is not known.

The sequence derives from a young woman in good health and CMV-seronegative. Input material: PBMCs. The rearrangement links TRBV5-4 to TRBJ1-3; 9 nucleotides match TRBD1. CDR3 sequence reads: CASSLTTGGDSGNTIYF. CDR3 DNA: TGTGCCAGCAGCCTTACGACAGGGGGGGACTCTGGAAACACCATATATTTT.